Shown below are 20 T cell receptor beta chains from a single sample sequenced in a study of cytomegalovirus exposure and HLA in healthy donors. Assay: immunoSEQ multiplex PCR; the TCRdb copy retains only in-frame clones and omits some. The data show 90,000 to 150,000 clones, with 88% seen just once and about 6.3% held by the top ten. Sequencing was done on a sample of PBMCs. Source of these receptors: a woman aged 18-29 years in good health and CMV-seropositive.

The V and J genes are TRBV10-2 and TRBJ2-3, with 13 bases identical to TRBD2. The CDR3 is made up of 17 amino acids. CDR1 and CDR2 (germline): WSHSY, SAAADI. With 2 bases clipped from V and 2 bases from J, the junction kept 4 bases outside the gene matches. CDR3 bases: TGCGCCAGCAGTGAGACTAGCGGGAGGGCCTTCACAGATACGCAGTATTTT. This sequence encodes CASSETSGRAFTDTQYF.

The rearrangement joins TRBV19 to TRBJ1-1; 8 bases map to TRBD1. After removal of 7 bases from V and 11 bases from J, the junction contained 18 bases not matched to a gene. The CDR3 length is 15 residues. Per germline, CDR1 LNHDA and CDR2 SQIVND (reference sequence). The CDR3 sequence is CASNPAPGQGLRAFF. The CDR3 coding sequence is TGTGCCAGTAACCCCGCTCCAGGACAGGGATTGAGGGCTTTCTTT.

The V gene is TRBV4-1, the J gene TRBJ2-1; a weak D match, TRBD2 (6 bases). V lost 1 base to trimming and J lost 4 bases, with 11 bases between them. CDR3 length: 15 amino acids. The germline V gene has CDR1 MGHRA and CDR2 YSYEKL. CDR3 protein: CASSQGGGRYNEQFF. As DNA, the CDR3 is TGCGCCAGCAGCCAAGGTGGAGGGAGGTACAATGAGCAGTTCTTC.

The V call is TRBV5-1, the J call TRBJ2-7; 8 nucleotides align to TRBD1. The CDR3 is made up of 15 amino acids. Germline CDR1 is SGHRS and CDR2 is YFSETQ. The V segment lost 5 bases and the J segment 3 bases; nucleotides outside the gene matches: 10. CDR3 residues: CASSTGTGSYYEQYF. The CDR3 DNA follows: TGCGCCAGCAGTACCGGGACAGGATCTTACTACGAGCAGTACTTC.

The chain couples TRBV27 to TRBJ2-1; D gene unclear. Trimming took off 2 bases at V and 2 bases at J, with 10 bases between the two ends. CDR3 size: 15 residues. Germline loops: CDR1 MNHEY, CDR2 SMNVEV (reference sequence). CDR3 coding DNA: TGTGCCAGCAGTTTAGGTCAGATAACCTACAATGAGCAGTTCTTC. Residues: CASSLGQITYNEQFF.

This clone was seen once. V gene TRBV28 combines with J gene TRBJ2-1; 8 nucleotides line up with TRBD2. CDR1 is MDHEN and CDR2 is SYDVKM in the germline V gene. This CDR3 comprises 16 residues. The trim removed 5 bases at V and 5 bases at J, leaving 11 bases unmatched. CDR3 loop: CASSPSGTSVDNEQFF. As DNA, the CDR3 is TGTGCCAGCAGTCCCTCAGGGACTAGTGTCGACAATGAGCAGTTCTTC. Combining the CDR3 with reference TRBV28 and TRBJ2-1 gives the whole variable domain DVKVTQSSRYLVKRTGEKVFLECVQDMDHENMFWYRQDPGLGLRLIYFSYDVKMKEKGDIPEGYSVSREKKERFSLILESASTNQTSMYLCASSPSGTSVDNEQFFGPGTRLTVL.

The CDR3 DNA is TGTGCCAGCAGCTCCCCCCGCGGGGGGTTAGACTATGGCTACACCTTC. The encoded protein is CASSSPRGGLDYGYTF. V gene TRBV9 combines with J gene TRBJ1-2; TRBD1 is a possible D gene (5 bases). Germline values: CDR1 SGDLS, CDR2 YYNGEE. Trimming removed 4 bases from V and 3 bases from J, with 19 bases in between. The length of the CDR3 is 16 residues. Based on the CDR3 plus reference TRBV9 and TRBJ1-2, the full variable domain is DSGVTQTPKHLITATGQRVTLRCSPRSGDLSVYWYQQSLDQGLQFLIQYYNGEERAKGNILERFSAQQFPDLHSELNLSSLELGDSALYFCASSSPRGGLDYGYTFGSGTRLTVV.

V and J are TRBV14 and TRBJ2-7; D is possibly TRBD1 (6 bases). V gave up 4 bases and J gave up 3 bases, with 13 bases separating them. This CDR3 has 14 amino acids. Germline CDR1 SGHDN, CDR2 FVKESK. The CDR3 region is CASSPGHSIYEQYF. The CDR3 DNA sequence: TGTGCCAGCAGCCCGGGACATTCTATCTACGAGCAGTACTTC.

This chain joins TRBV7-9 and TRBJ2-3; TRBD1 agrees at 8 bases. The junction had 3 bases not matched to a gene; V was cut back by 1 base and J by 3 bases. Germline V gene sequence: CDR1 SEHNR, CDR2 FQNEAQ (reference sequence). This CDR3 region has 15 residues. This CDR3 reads CASSLVTGGTDTQYF. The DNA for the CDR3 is TGTGCCAGCAGCTTAGTAACAGGGGGGACAGATACGCAGTATTTT.

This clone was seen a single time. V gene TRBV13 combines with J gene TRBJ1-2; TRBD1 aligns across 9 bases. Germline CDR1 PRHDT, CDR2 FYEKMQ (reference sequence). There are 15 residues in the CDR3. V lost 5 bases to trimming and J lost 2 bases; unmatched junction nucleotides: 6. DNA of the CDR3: TGTGCCAGCAGCATCACCGGGACAGGGAACTATGGCTACACCTTC. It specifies CASSITGTGNYGYTF.

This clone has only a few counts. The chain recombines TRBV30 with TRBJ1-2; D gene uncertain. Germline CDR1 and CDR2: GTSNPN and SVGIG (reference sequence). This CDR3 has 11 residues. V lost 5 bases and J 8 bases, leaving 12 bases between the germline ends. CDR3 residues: CAWGLGHGYTF. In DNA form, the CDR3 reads TGTGCCTGGGGACTGGGCCACGGCTACACCTTC. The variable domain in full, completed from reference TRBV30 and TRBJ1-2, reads SQTIHQWPATLVQPVGSPLSLECTVEGTSNPNLYWYRQAAGRGLQLLFYSVGIGQISSEVPQNLSASRPQDRQFILSSKKLLLSDSGFYLCAWGLGHGYTFGSGTRLTVV.

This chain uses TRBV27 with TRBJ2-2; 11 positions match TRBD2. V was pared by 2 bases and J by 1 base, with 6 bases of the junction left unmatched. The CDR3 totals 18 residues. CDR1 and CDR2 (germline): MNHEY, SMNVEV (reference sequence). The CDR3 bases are TGTGCCAGCAGTTTAGGGCTAGCGGGGGGTTGGAACACCGGGGAGCTGTTTTTT. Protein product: CASSLGLAGGWNTGELFF.

The CDR3 sequence is CASSLDRVDTGELFF. CDR3 coding DNA: TGCGCCAGCAGCCTAGACAGGGTAGACACCGGGGAGCTGTTTTTT. The V and J genes are TRBV5-1 and TRBJ2-2; 7 bases align to TRBD1. The CDR3 runs to 15 residues. CDR1 and CDR2 from the germline V gene are SGHRS and YFSETQ. The J segment lost 3 bases and the V segment lost 4 bases, leaving 6 bases of the junction unmatched.

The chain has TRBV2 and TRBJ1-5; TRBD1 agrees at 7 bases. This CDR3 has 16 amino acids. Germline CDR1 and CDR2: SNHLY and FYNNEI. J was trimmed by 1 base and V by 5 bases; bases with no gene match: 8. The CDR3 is CASSPRTGASNQPQHF. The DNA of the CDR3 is TGTGCCAGCAGTCCCCGGACAGGAGCCAGCAATCAGCCCCAGCATTTT.

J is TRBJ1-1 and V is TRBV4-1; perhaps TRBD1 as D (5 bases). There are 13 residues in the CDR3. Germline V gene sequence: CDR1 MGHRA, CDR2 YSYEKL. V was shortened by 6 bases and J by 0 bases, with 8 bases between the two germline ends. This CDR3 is CASRTTVNTEAFF. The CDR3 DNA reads TGCGCCAGCAGGACGACAGTGAACACTGAAGCTTTCTTT.

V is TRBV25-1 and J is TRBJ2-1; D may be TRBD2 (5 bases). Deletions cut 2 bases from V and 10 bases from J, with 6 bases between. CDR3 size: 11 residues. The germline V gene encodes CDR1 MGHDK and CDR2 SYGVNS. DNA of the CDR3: TGTGCCAGCAGTGAAGTAGCGGAGCAGTTCTTC. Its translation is CASSEVAEQFF.

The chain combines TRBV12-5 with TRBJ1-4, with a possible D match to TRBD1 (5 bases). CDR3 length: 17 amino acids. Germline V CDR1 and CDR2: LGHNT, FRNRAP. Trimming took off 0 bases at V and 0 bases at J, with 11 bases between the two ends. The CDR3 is CASGLVYGGTTNEKLFF. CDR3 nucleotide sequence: TGTGCTAGTGGTTTGGTATACGGGGGGACAACTAATGAAAAACTGTTTTTT. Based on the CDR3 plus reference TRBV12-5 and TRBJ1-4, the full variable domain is DARVTQTPRHKVTEMGQEVTMRCQPILGHNTVFWYRQTMMQGLELLAYFRNRAPLDDSGMPKDRFSAEMPDATLATLKIQPSEPRDSAVYFCASGLVYGGTTNEKLFFGSGTQLSVL.

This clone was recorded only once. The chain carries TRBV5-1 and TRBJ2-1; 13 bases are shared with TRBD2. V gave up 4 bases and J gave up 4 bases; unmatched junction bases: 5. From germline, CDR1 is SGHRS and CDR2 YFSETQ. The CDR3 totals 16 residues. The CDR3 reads CASSRTSGSSYNEQFF. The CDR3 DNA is TGCGCCAGCAGCCGGACTAGCGGGAGTTCGTACAATGAGCAGTTCTTC.

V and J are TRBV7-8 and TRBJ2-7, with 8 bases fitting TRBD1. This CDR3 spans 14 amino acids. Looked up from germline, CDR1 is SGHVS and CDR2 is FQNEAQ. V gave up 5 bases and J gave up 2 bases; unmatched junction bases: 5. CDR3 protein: CASSVYRGTYEQYF. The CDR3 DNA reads TGTGCCAGCAGCGTATACAGGGGGACCTACGAGCAGTACTTC.

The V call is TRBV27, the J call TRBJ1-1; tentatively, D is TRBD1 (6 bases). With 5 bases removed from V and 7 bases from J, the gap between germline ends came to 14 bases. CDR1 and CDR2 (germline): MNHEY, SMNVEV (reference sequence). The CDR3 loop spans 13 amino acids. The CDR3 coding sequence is TGTGCCAGCAGTCTGAAACAGGGCTATGAAGCTTTCTTT. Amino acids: CASSLKQGYEAFF.